The following is a T cell receptor beta chain sequence with its context. This clonotype has more than one count but fewer than ten. It has no known antigen specificity. No much larger clonotype is one base removed from it; base qualities were not supplied. Systemically healthy Caucasian individuals from Russia, 35 to 50 in total and aged about 6 to 100 years, were included as donors. About 10 milliliters of peripheral blood were collected from each donor into EDTA-treated Vacutainer tubes. PBMCs were isolated by Ficoll-Paque density-gradient centrifugation, with at least 6 million obtained per sample. Total RNA, at least 5 micrograms per sample, was extracted from PBMCs with Trizol reagent. The percentages of naive CD45RAhigh/CD27high T cells were determined by flow cytometry on a PBMC aliquot from every donor. This specimen comes from a study of blood T cells in healthy people across ages (dated by TCRdb to 2013 to 2016). Notes on the research overall: In model experiments, template switching captured roughly one uniquely barcoded TCR beta cDNA molecule for every two T cells. The study measured age-related changes in TCR beta repertoire diversity using deep sequencing normalized with unique cDNA molecular identifiers. The donors were divided into four age groups: young (average around 15 years), middle-aged (about 41), aged (roughly 60) and long-lived (roughly 82). To avoid experimental bias, donors of different ages were distributed randomly across sequencing lanes. For two donors (one aged 18 to 29 and one aged 80 or older), the study analyzed two additional independent replicas of 1 million unique cDNA reads from the same blood draw.

Beyond this particular receptor, the publication reports: The CMV infection status of donors was not known, potentially confounding age-related changes in expanded clonotypes. Because profiling used bulk unsorted PBMCs, naive and antigen-experienced compartments could not be compared conclusively. Total diversity estimates from one million sequenced T cells were considered lower bounds and underestimates. Compared with the aged group, the long-lived group had more naive CD4+ T cells, fewer expanded clones and increased TCR diversity, a pattern suggesting age selection. Observed TCR beta diversity per million T cells fell roughly linearly with age, and a significant reduction was already apparent by age roughly 40. There was a strong correlation between observed TCR beta diversity and the percentage of naive T cells measured by flow cytometry.

Per the germline V gene, SNHLY is the CDR1 and FYNNEI is the CDR2. Trimming removed 8 bases from V and 2 bases from J, leaving 9 bases between the germline ends. Including cysteine and phenylalanine, the CDR3 has 12 amino acids. The sequence is cut down to CDR3 DNA, 36 bases in frame from base 1. The method behind the library was 5' RACE. Reads for this sample came from an Illumina HiSeq 2500. A second PCR of about 7 to 12 cycles was run with a J-beta primer mix and a sample-barcoded 5' primer. A template-switch 5' adaptor carrying 12 random nucleotides introduced a unique molecular identifier onto each TCR beta cDNA molecule. Each sample yielded at least 2.5 million CDR3-containing paired-end reads. First-strand cDNA was synthesized from all RNA with the Mint cDNA synthesis kit, primed by a TRBC-specific oligonucleotide. Following uracil-DNA glycosylase treatment, a first 18-cycle PCR with universal primers M1SS and BC2_uni_R was performed on all cDNA. As for the authors' bioinformatics: For normalization, 1 million high-quality reads were randomly selected from each sample, with every read carrying a distinct molecular identifier. Instead of being binned into consensus sequences, reads that shared molecular identifiers were thrown out. CDR3 identification, clonotype clustering and error correction used MiTCR with a Q25 quality threshold and the strictest error-elimination algorithm. A nonparametric unseen species model with Euler transformation was used to estimate lower-bound total TCR beta diversity. TCRdb's own reprocessing of the public reads used fastp at Q25 and MiXCR and kept productive beta chains. Rows merge per CDR3 protein into single entries with the most common DNA and genes. The V and J calls and clone size come from TCRdb's table, not from the authors' own analysis. Here the sample has hundreds of thousands of distinct CDR3 sequences; around two thirds occur a single time. Clones ranked in the top ten supply around a quarter of the sample.

Input material: blood. The V gene is TRBV2 and the J gene is TRBJ2-5, with the D gene not clear enough to name. This TCR derives from a man aged 25 to 40 in good health. The CDR3 protein is CASGGSQETQYF. The DNA sequence is TGTGCCAGCGGCGGTTCTCAAGAGACCCAGTACTTC.